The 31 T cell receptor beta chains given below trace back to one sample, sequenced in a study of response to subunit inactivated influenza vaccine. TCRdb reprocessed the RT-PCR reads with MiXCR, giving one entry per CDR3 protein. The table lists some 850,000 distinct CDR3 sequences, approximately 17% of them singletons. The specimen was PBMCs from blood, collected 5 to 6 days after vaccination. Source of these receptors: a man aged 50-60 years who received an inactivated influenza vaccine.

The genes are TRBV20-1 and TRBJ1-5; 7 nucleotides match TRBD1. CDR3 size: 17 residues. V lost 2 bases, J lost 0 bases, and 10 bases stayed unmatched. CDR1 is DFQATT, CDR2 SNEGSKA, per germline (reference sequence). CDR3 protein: CSARTRDSPYSNQPQHF. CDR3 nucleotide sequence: TGCAGTGCTAGAACCCGGGACAGTCCTTATAGCAATCAGCCCCAGCATTTT.

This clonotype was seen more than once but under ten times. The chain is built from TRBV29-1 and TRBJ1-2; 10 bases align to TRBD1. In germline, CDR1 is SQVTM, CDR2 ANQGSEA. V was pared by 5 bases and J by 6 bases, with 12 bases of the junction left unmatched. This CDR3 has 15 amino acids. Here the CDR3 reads CSVYFPGQGIHGYTF. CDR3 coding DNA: TGCAGCGTTTATTTTCCGGGACAGGGGATCCATGGCTACACCTTC.

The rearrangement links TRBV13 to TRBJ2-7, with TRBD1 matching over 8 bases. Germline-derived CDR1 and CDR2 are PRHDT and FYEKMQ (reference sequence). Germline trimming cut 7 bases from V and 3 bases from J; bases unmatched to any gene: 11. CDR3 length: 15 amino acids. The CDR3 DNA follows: TGTGCCAGCACCGCGATGCAGGGGGCGGGCTACGAGCAGTACTTC. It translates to CASTAMQGAGYEQYF.

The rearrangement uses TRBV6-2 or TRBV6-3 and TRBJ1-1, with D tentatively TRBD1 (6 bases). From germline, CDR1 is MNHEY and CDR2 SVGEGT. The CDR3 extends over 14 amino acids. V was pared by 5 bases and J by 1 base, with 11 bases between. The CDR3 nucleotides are TGTGCCAGCAGTACCTACAGGGCGAACACTGAAGCTTTCTTT. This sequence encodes CASSTYRANTEAFF.

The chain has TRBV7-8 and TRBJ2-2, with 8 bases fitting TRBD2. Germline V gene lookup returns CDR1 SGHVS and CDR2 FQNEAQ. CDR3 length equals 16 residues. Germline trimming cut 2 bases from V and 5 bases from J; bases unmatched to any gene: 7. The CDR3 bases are TGTGCCAGCAGCTTACCGGGAGGGCCCGAAACCGGGGAGCTGTTTTTT. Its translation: CASSLPGGPETGELFF.

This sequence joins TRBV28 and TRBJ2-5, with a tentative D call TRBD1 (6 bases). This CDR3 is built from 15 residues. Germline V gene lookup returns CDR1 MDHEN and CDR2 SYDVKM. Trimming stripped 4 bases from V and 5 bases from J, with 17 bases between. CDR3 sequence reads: CASSSFATGLETQYF. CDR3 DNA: TGTGCCAGCAGTTCTTTTGCTACAGGGCTGGAGACCCAGTACTTC.

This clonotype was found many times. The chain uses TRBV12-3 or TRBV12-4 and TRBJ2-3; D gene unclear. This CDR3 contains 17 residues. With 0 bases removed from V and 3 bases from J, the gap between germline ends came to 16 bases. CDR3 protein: CASSLAPQKGGTDTQYF. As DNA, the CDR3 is TGTGCCAGCAGTTTAGCTCCTCAAAAGGGTGGAACAGATACGCAGTATTTT.

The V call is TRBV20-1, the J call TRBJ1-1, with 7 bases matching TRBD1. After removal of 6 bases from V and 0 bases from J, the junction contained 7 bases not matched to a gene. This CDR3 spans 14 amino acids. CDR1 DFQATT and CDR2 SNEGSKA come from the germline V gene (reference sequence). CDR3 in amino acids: CSAQMGQMNTEAFF. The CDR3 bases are TGCAGTGCACAAATGGGACAGATGAACACTGAAGCTTTCTTT.

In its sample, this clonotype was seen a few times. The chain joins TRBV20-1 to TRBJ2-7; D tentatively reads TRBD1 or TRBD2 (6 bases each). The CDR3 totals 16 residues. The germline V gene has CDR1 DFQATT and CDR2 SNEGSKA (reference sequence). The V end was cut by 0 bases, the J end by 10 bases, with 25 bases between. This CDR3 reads CSARDGGGPPSSGQYF. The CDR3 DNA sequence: TGCAGTGCTAGAGATGGAGGGGGACCGCCTTCAAGTGGACAGTACTTC.

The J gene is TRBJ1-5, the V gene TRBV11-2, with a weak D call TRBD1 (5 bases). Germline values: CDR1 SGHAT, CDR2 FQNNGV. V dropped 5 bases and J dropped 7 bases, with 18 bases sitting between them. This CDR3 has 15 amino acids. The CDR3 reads CASSLTPGREQPQHF. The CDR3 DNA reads TGTGCCAGCAGCCTCACGCCGGGACGTGAGCAGCCCCAGCATTTT.

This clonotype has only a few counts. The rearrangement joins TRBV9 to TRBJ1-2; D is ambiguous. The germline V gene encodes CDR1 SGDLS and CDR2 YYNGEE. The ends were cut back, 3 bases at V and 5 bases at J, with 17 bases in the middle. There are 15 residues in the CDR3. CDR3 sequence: CASSDSRLGRYGYTF. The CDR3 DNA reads TGTGCCAGCAGCGACTCAAGGCTTGGGAGGTATGGCTACACCTTC. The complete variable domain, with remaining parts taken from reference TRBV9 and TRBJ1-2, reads DSGVTQTPKHLITATGQRVTLRCSPRSGDLSVYWYQQSLDQGLQFLIQYYNGEERAKGNILERFSAQQFPDLHSELNLSSLELGDSALYFCASSDSRLGRYGYTFGSGTRLTVV.

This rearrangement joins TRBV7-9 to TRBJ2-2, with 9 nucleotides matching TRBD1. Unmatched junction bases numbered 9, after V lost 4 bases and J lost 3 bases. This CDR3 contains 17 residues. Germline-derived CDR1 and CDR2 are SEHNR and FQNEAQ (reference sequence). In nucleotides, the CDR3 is TGTGCCAGCAGCTCCCTAAAGACAGGGGGTGACACCGGGGAGCTGTTTTTT. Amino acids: CASSSLKTGGDTGELFF.

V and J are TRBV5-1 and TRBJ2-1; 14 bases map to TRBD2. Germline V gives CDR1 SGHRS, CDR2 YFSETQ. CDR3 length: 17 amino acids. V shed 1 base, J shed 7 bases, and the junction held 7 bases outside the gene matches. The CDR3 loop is CASSLRGTSGSVNEQFF. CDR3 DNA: TGCGCCAGCAGCTTGCGGGGGACTAGCGGGAGTGTTAATGAGCAGTTCTTC.

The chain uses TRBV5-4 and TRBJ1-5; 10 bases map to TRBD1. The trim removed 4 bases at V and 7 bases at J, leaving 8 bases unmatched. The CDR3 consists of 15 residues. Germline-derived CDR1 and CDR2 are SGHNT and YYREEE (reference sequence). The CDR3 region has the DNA TGTGCCAGCAGCGACCGGGACAGGGGCATCCAGCCCCAGCATTTT. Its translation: CASSDRDRGIQPQHF.

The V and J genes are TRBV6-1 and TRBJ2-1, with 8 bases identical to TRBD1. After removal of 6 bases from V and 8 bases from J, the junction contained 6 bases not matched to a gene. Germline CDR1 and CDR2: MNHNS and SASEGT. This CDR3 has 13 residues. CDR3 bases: TGTGCCAGCAGGGCTTTACAGGGGGATGAGCAGTTCTTC. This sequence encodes CASRALQGDEQFF.

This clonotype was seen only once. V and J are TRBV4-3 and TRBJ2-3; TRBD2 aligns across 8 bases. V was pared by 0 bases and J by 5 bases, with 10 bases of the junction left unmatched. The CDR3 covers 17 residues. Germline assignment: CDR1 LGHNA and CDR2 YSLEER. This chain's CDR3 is CASSQDSAGVSLDTQYF. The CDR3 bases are TGCGCCAGCAGCCAAGATTCAGCGGGAGTCTCCTTAGATACGCAGTATTTT.

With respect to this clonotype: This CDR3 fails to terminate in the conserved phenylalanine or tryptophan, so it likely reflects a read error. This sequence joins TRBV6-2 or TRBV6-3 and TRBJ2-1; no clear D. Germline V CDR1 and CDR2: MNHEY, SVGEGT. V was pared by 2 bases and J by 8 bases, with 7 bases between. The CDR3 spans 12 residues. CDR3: CASSYGPYEQFL. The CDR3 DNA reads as TGTGCCAGCAGTTACGGACCCTATGAGCAGTTCCTC.

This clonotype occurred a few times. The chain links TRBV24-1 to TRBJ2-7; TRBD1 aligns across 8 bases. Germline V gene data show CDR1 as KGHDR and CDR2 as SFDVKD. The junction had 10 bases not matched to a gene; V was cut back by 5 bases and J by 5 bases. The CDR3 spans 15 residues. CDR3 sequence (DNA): TGTGCCACCAGTGTTCAAAGGACAGGGTTCCACGAGCAGTACTTC. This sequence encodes CATSVQRTGFHEQYF.

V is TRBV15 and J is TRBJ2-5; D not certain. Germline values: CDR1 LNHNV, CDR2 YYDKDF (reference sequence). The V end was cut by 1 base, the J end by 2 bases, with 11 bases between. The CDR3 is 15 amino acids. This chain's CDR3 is CATSRVGWPQETQYF. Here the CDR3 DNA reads TGTGCCACCAGCAGAGTAGGGTGGCCGCAAGAGACCCAGTACTTC.

The CDR3 region is CASNTGGQPQHF. CDR3 coding DNA: TGTGCCAGCAACACAGGAGGACAGCCCCAGCATTTT. V usage is TRBV12-3 or TRBV12-4 and J usage is TRBJ1-5; D possibly corresponds to TRBD1 (5 bases). The CDR3 has 12 amino acids. Deletions cut 7 bases from V and 7 bases from J, with 11 bases between.

The CDR3, as DNA: TGTGCCATCAGTGAGAGCGGACATAGCAATCAGCCCCAGCATTTT. Translating it yields CAISESGHSNQPQHF. The chain combines TRBV10-3 with TRBJ1-5, with D perhaps TRBD1 (5 bases). The V and J ends lost 2 bases and 0 bases respectively, with 8 bases between them. This CDR3 is 15 amino acids long. Per the germline V gene, CDR1 is ENHRY and CDR2 is SYGVKD.

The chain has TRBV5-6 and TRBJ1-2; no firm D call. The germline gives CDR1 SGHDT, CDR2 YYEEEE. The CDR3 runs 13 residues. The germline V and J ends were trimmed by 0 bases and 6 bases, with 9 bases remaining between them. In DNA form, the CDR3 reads TGTGCCAGCAGCTTGGGTTTGGGAGATGGCTACACCTTC. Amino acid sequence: CASSLGLGDGYTF. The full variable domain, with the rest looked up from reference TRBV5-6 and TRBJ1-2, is DAGVTQSPTHLIKTRGQQVTLRCSPKSGHDTVSWYQQALGQGPQFIFQYYEEEERQRGNFPDRFSGHQFPNYSSELNVNALLLGDSALYLCASSLGLGDGYTFGSGTRLTVV.

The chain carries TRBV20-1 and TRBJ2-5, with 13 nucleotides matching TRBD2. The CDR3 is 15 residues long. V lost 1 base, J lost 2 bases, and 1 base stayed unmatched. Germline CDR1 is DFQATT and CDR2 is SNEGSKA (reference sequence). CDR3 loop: CSARGGLAGQETQYF. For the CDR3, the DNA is TGCAGTGCTAGAGGGGGACTAGCGGGGCAAGAGACCCAGTACTTC.

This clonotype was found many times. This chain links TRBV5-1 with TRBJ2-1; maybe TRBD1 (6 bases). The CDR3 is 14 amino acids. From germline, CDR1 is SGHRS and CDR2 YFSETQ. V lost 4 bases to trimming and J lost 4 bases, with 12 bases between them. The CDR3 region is CASSILTGYNEQFF. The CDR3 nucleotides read TGCGCCAGCAGCATACTGACAGGATACAATGAGCAGTTCTTC. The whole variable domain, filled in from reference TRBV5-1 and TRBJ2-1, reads KAGVTQTPRYLIKTRGQQVTLSCSPISGHRSVSWYQQTPGQGLQFLFEYFSETQRNKGNFPGRFSGRQFSNSRSEMNVSTLELGDSALYLCASSILTGYNEQFFGPGTRLTVL.

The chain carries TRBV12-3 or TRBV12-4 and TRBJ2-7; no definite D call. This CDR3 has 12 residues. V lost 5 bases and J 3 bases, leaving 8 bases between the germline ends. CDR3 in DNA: TGTGCCAGCAGTCTCCATAACTACGAGCAGTACTTC. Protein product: CASSLHNYEQYF.

The CDR3, as DNA: TGTGCCACCAGCAGAGATGGTTTTGGGGGGGCGGACACTGAAGCTTTCTTT. Its protein product is CATSRDGFGGADTEAFF. The chain uses TRBV15 and TRBJ1-1; a possible D gene is TRBD1 (6 bases). In germline, CDR1 is LNHNV, CDR2 YYDKDF (reference sequence). V lost 0 bases to trimming and J lost 3 bases, with 17 bases between them. The CDR3 length is 17 residues.

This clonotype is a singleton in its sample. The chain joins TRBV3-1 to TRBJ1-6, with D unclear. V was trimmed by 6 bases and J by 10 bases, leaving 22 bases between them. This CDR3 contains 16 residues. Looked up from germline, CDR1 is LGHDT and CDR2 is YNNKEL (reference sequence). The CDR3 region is CASRQTGPHRGSPLHF. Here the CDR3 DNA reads TGTGCCAGCAGGCAGACGGGTCCTCACCGTGGGTCACCCCTCCACTTT.

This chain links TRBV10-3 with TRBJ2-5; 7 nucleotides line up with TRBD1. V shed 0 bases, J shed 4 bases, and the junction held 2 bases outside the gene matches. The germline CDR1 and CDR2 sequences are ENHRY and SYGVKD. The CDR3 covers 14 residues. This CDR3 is CAISESGGAETQYF. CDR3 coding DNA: TGTGCCATCAGTGAGTCAGGGGGCGCAGAGACCCAGTACTTC.

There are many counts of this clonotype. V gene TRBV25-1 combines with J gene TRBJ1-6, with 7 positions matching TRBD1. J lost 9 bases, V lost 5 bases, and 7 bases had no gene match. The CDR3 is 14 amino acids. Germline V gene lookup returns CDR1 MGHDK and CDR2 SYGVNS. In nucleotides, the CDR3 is TGTGCCAGCAGTAAGACAGGGCGGGGTTCACCCCTCCACTTT. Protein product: CASSKTGRGSPLHF. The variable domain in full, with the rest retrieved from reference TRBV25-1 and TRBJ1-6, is EADIYQTPRYLVIGTGKKITLECSQTMGHDKMYWYQQDPGMELHLIHYSYGVNSTEKGDLSSESTVSRIRTEHFPLTLESARPSHTSQYLCASSKTGRGSPLHFGNGTRLTVT.

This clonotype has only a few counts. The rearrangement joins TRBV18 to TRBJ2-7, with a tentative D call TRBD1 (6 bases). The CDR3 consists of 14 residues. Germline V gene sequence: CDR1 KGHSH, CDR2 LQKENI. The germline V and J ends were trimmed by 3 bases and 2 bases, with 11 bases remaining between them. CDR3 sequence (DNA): TGTGCCAGCTCACCGCTCGACAGGCCCTACGAGCAGTACTTC. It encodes CASSPLDRPYEQYF.

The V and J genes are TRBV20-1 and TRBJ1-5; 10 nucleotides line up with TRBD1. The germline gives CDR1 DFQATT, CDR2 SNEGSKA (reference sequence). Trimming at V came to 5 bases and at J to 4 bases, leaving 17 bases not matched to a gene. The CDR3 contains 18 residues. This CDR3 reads CSARTPRTGGSSNQPQHF. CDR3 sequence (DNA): TGCAGTGCTCGGACCCCGAGGACAGGGGGTAGCAGTAATCAGCCCCAGCATTTT.